The 29 T cell receptor beta chains given below trace back to one sample, sequenced in a study of T cell responses to AZD1222 COVID-19 vaccine. Assay: immunoSEQ multiplex PCR; the TCRdb copy retains only in-frame clones and omits some. The repertoire consists of 130,000 to 150,000 clones, with about 81% occurring once and the leading ten covering around 4.1%. Sequencing used peripheral blood, obtained on day 0 of MenACWY control vaccination. The receptor set was obtained from an adult in good health.

V is TRBV28 and J is TRBJ2-7; D is undetermined. Germline CDR1 MDHEN, CDR2 SYDVKM. The V gene lost 6 bases and the J gene lost 0 bases, with 9 bases spanning the gap. This CDR3 region has 13 residues. The CDR3 here is CASSLSSSYEQYF. The CDR3 DNA reads as TGTGCCAGCAGCCTTTCGAGCTCCTACGAGCAGTACTTC.

The rearrangement joins TRBV19 to TRBJ1-5, with TRBD1 identical over 8 bases. Germline V gene sequence: CDR1 LNHDA, CDR2 SQIVND (reference sequence). This CDR3 spans 15 amino acids. The J segment lost 3 bases and the V segment lost 9 bases, leaving 10 bases of the junction unmatched. CDR3 DNA sequence: TGTGCCAGCAACTTAGACAGGGGTGCCAATCAGCCCCAGCATTTT. Translated, it gives CASNLDRGANQPQHF. The whole variable domain, remainder taken from reference TRBV19 and TRBJ1-5, is DGGITQSPKYLFRKEGQNVTLSCEQNLNHDAMYWYRQDPGQGLRLIYYSQIVNDFQKGDIAEGYSVSREKKESFPLTVTSAQKNPTAFYLCASNLDRGANQPQHFGDGTRLSIL.

The V call is TRBV5-1, the J call TRBJ1-3; no definite D call. Germline CDR1 and CDR2: SGHRS and YFSETQ. V shed 1 base and J shed 0 bases, with 14 bases lying between them. CDR3 length: 17 residues. In nucleotides, the CDR3 is TGCGCCAGCAGCTTGCGCACCGGGCCTCTCTCTGGAAACACCATATATTTT. It yields the protein CASSLRTGPLSGNTIYF.

This chain uses TRBV6-5 with TRBJ1-3, with D uncertain. V was shortened by 2 bases and J by 0 bases, with 5 bases between the two germline ends. The CDR3 has 14 amino acids. CDR1 and CDR2 from the germline V gene are MNHEY and SVGAGI. For the CDR3, the DNA is TGTGCCAGCAGTTACGAACCCTCTGGAAACACCATATATTTT. Translating it yields CASSYEPSGNTIYF.

The chain has TRBV27 and TRBJ2-2, with TRBD1 as a possible D gene (6 bases). The germline V and J ends were trimmed by 6 bases and 9 bases, with 14 bases remaining between them. Germline values: CDR1 MNHEY, CDR2 SMNVEV (reference sequence). The CDR3 is 13 amino acids. CDR3 nucleotides: TGTGCCAGCAGCTCGGACAGCCGCAGGGAGCTGTTTTTT. It is translated as CASSSDSRRELFF.

The gene calls are TRBV7-2 and TRBJ1-1, with no clear D. There are 15 residues in the CDR3. Trimming stripped 4 bases from V and 0 bases from J, with 12 bases between. CDR1 is SGHTA, CDR2 FQGNSA, per germline. CDR3: CASSYNWPLNTEAFF. The CDR3 DNA is TGTGCCAGCAGCTACAACTGGCCATTGAACACTGAAGCTTTCTTT.

The rearrangement joins TRBV5-1 to TRBJ2-2; D may match TRBD1 or TRBD2 (5 bases each). The V end was cut by 0 bases, the J end by 1 base, with 13 bases between. The germline CDR1 and CDR2 sequences are SGHRS and YFSETQ. CDR3 length: 17 amino acids. CDR3 DNA sequence: TGCGCCAGCAGCTTGGGGTGGGGGTCCCTGAACACCGGGGAGCTGTTTTTT. Translating gives CASSLGWGSLNTGELFF.

DNA of the CDR3: TGTGCCAGCAGCATGGACGTCTACGAGCAGTACGTC. It specifies CASSMDVYEQYV. The chain links TRBV7-9 to TRBJ2-7; no definite D call. The CDR3 is 12 residues long. V lost 5 bases, J lost 3 bases, and 8 bases lay in between. Germline V lookup: CDR1 SEHNR, CDR2 FQNEAQ (reference sequence).

The chain couples TRBV5-4 to TRBJ1-2, with TRBD1 matching 12 bases. Germline values: CDR1 SGHNT, CDR2 YYREEE (reference sequence). V was clipped by 4 bases and J by 5 bases; unmatched bases: 3. The CDR3 has 14 amino acids. The CDR3 bases are TGTGCCAGCAGCGGGACAGGGGGCCAATATGGCTACACCTTC. Translating it yields CASSGTGGQYGYTF. Based on the CDR3 plus reference TRBV5-4 and TRBJ1-2, the full variable domain is ETGVTQSPTHLIKTRGQQVTLRCSSQSGHNTVSWYQQALGQGPQFIFQYYREEENGRGNFPPRFSGLQFPNYSSELNVNALELDDSALYLCASSGTGGQYGYTFGSGTRLTVV.

The chain links TRBV4-1 to TRBJ2-5; D is tentatively TRBD1 or TRBD2 (5 bases each). The CDR3 is made up of 16 amino acids. Per germline, CDR1 MGHRA and CDR2 YSYEKL. V lost 0 bases to trimming and J lost 5 bases, with 16 bases between them. Here the CDR3 DNA reads TGCGCCAGCAGCCAAGATCAGATGAGGGGCTTGGAGACCCAGTACTTC. Amino acid sequence: CASSQDQMRGLETQYF.

The rearrangement uses TRBV24-1 and TRBJ2-1; 7 bases are shared with TRBD1. Trimming at V came to 1 base and at J to 2 bases, leaving 4 bases not matched to a gene. The CDR3 consists of 16 residues. The V gene's germline CDR1 is KGHDR and CDR2 SFDVKD. CDR3 residues: CATSDFVGTAYNEQFF. Written as DNA, the CDR3 is TGTGCCACCAGTGATTTTGTCGGGACAGCCTACAATGAGCAGTTCTTC.

The chain employs TRBV7-3 and TRBJ1-5, with D maybe TRBD1 (6 bases). Deletions cut 7 bases from V and 11 bases from J, with 24 bases between. The CDR3 is made up of 15 amino acids. The germline V gene encodes CDR1 SGHTA and CDR2 FQGTGA. Here the CDR3 reads CASNYKGVEAATQHF. CDR3 sequence (DNA): TGTGCCAGCAACTACAAGGGGGTGGAGGCCGCGACCCAGCATTTT.

The rearrangement uses TRBV5-1 and TRBJ2-5; TRBD2 matches at 7 bases. The CDR3 is 15 amino acids. The ends lost 2 bases at V and 5 bases at J; junction bases unmatched: 9. CDR1 and CDR2 from the germline V gene are SGHRS and YFSETQ. CDR3 sequence reads: CASSLVAGGRETQYF. CDR3 sequence (DNA): TGCGCCAGCAGCTTAGTAGCGGGTGGGCGTGAGACCCAGTACTTC.

J is TRBJ1-1 and V is TRBV13; possible D gene TRBD1, 5 bases. V gave up 1 base and J gave up 5 bases, with 14 bases separating them. CDR3 size: 15 residues. Germline V lookup: CDR1 PRHDT, CDR2 FYEKMQ (reference sequence). The CDR3 nucleotides read TGTGCCAGCAGCTTAGCTGGGGGGGGAAGGACTGAAGCTTTCTTT. Amino acids: CASSLAGGGRTEAFF.

The chain employs TRBV28 and TRBJ1-1; TRBD1 might be the D (5 bases). The CDR3 has 12 residues. Germline V CDR1 and CDR2: MDHEN, SYDVKM. With 5 bases removed from V and 7 bases from J, the gap between germline ends came to 11 bases. The CDR3 reads CASSPWGDEAFF. CDR3 in DNA: TGTGCCAGCAGTCCTTGGGGGGATGAAGCTTTCTTT.

This chain connects TRBV29-1 to TRBJ2-2; no firm D call. Trimming cost V 6 bases and J 1 base, with 12 bases left between them. The CDR3 is 14 amino acids. Germline CDR1 is SQVTM and CDR2 is ANQGSEA. In DNA, the CDR3 is TGCAGCGTCGAAAGGTCGATGAACACCGGGGAGCTGTTTTTT. Protein product: CSVERSMNTGELFF.

The J gene is TRBJ2-7, the V gene TRBV19; TRBD1 might be the D (6 bases). V shed 1 base and J shed 4 bases, with 14 bases lying between them. This CDR3 comprises 15 residues. CDR1 and CDR2 from the germline V gene are LNHDA and SQIVND (reference sequence). CDR3 amino acids: CASSIAGQGTYEQYF. CDR3 nucleotides: TGTGCCAGTAGTATAGCGGGACAAGGTACTTACGAGCAGTACTTC.

V usage is TRBV28 and J usage is TRBJ1-1, with D maybe TRBD1 (6 bases). CDR1 is MDHEN and CDR2 is SYDVKM in the germline V gene. This CDR3 spans 11 amino acids. Trimming took off 5 bases at V and 11 bases at J, with 12 bases between the two ends. The CDR3 region is CASSLGQQAFF. Written as DNA, the CDR3 is TGTGCCAGCAGTCTAGGACAGCAGGCTTTCTTT.

The gene calls are TRBV28 and TRBJ1-2, with 9 nucleotides matching TRBD1. Germline CDR1 MDHEN, CDR2 SYDVKM. The trim removed 4 bases at V and 6 bases at J, leaving 6 bases unmatched. The CDR3 consists of 14 residues. This CDR3 is CASSSDRGLDGYTF. The CDR3, as DNA: TGTGCCAGCAGTTCGGACAGGGGTCTCGATGGCTACACCTTC.

The chain carries TRBV3-1 (or the pseudogene TRBV3-2) and TRBJ1-4, with D perhaps TRBD1 (5 bases). Germline V lookup: CDR1 LGHDT, CDR2 YNNKEL (reference sequence). The CDR3 contains 15 residues. Between the trimmed V and J ends, which lost 0 bases and 8 bases, there was a span of 13 bases. CDR3: CASSQDPGRKEKLFF. The CDR3 bases are TGTGCCAGCAGCCAAGATCCGGGACGGAAAGAAAAACTGTTTTTT.

The J gene is TRBJ2-6, the V gene TRBV19; D may be TRBD2 (6 bases). V lost 5 bases and J lost 2, with 10 bases in between. CDR3 length equals 15 residues. The germline CDR1 and CDR2 sequences are LNHDA and SQIVND (reference sequence). This chain's CDR3 is CASSSGGTGANVLTF. The CDR3 DNA follows: TGTGCCAGTAGTTCCGGGGGTACTGGGGCCAACGTCCTGACTTTC.

This chain uses TRBV19 with TRBJ2-3, with TRBD2 matching 12 bases. Germline V gene lookup returns CDR1 LNHDA and CDR2 SQIVND (reference sequence). With V trimmed by 0 bases and J by 8 bases, 3 bases remained unmatched. The CDR3 is 15 amino acids. CDR3 in amino acids: CASSIELAGGRTQYF. The DNA for the CDR3 is TGTGCCAGTAGTATAGAGCTAGCGGGGGGGCGTACGCAGTATTTT.

The table lists this clone with a count of one. The J gene is TRBJ2-7, the V gene TRBV10-1; D perhaps matches TRBD2 (7 bases). Germline V gene sequence: CDR1 WNHNN, CDR2 SYGVQD (reference sequence). Deletions cut 7 bases from V and 6 bases from J, with 22 bases between. CDR3 length equals 15 residues. CDR3 nucleotides: TGCGCCAGCAAGACTACAGGGAGGGGCGGCAGCGAGCAGTACGTC. It codes for CASKTTGRGGSEQYV.

This clone was counted a single time. The rearrangement uses TRBV6-5 and TRBJ1-2; no definite D call. The CDR3 totals 13 residues. Germline CDR1 is MNHEY and CDR2 is SVGAGI. The germline V and J ends were trimmed by 7 bases and 4 bases, with 13 bases remaining between them. The CDR3 DNA reads TGTGCCAGCAAATCCCCACCTGCCTATGGCTACACCTTC. Its translation is CASKSPPAYGYTF.

J is TRBJ1-4 and V is TRBV13; D may be TRBD1 (5 bases). This CDR3 is built from 13 residues. V lost 5 bases and J lost 6, with 10 bases in between. Germline CDR1 reads PRHDT; CDR2 reads FYEKMQ (reference sequence). CDR3 bases: TGTGCCAGCAGCCGCGGGGCGGATGAAAAACTGTTTTTT. It codes for CASSRGADEKLFF.

The rearrangement joins TRBV7-2 to TRBJ2-2; 8 bases match TRBD2. CDR3 length equals 15 residues. The V segment lost 3 bases and the J segment 4 bases; nucleotides outside the gene matches: 4. From germline, CDR1 is SGHTA and CDR2 FQGNSA. In DNA, the CDR3 is TGTGCCAGCAGCTTTAGCGGGGCCTTCACCGGGGAGCTGTTTTTT. Translation gives CASSFSGAFTGELFF.

This clone was found a few times. The same CDR3 can be traced to other DNA sequences in this sample. The chain is built from TRBV19 and TRBJ2-1; tentatively, D is TRBD2 (6 bases). This CDR3 spans 14 amino acids. The V end lost 3 bases, the J end lost 4 bases, and 10 bases lay between the germline ends. Germline V CDR1 and CDR2: LNHDA, SQIVND (reference sequence). In DNA, the CDR3 is TGTGCCAGTAGTATCGCGGGACTGTACAATGAGCAGTTCTTC. Translating gives CASSIAGLYNEQFF.

This chain connects TRBV19 to TRBJ1-5; the D gene is possibly TRBD1 (6 bases). The CDR3 contains 12 residues. Germline CDR1 LNHDA, CDR2 SQIVND (reference sequence). The V end was cut by 9 bases, the J end by 8 bases, with 14 bases between. This CDR3 is CASGGLKEPQHF. CDR3 in DNA: TGTGCCAGCGGGGGGCTGAAAGAGCCCCAGCATTTT.

Only a few counts were recorded for this clone. V and J are TRBV2 and TRBJ1-5, with 8 bases fitting TRBD1. Germline trimming cut 8 bases from V and 0 bases from J; bases unmatched to any gene: 6. The V gene's germline CDR1 is SNHLY and CDR2 FYNNEI. The CDR3 covers 15 residues. Written as DNA, the CDR3 is TGTGCCAGCTCCTCGGGACAGGCTAGCAATCAGCCCCAGCATTTT. This translates into CASSSGQASNQPQHF.